This record concerns one TCR beta chain sequence. This CDR3 region has 13 residues. Germline-derived CDR1 and CDR2 are SGHDT and YYEEEE. V lost 4 bases, J lost 5 bases, and 10 bases lay in between. The sample belongs to a study of blood T cell repertoires in COVID-19. In the study overall: Collection of acute and convalescent COVID-19 samples took place in the United States, Italy and Spain. PBMCs, B-cell-depleted T cells, or T cells provided the cDNA or gDNA that made up the material.

In the study's own analysis: Amplification from reference gene primers served as the basis for estimated nucleated cell counts. The protocol was immunoSEQ multiplex PCR, while the TCRdb copy is restricted to in-frame clones and leaves out a portion. For V, J and clone size, that table is used; D and trimming come from the DNA. The table lists about 140,000 clones, around 90% of them singletons. This TCR came from a woman of 80 years or more with acute or convalescent COVID-19. The genes are TRBV5-6 and TRBJ1-5, with D unclear. The sequencing input was peripheral blood. The CDR3 reads CASSRVGDQPQHF. The CDR3 region has the DNA TGTGCCAGCAGCCGCGTCGGGGATCAGCCCCAGCATTTT.